This T cell receptor (beta chain) was documented in a study of cytomegalovirus exposure and HLA in healthy donors. The study's findings and limits: Rare sequences made up most TCRs, while some public TCRs were found in many donors.

Measured with immunoSEQ multiplex PCR; TCRdb has only the in-frame clones, and not every one. The table shows roughly 200,000 clones, with about 89% occurring only once. About this clone itself: Its antigen is unidentified.

Sequenced sample: PBMCs. The source of this sequence is a young man in good health and CMV-seropositive.

The CDR3 spells CASKAGPTDTQYF. Written as DNA, the CDR3 is TGTGCCAGCAAAGCGGGGCCCACAGATACGCAGTATTTT. The V and J genes are TRBV6-6 and TRBJ2-3; 7 bases agree with TRBD2. This CDR3 is built from 13 residues. The germline gives CDR1 MNHNY, CDR2 SVGAGI (reference sequence). Germline trimming cut 7 bases from V and 2 bases from J; bases unmatched to any gene: 3.